This T cell receptor beta chain was captured by sequencing in a study of blood T cell repertoires in COVID-19. This clone was picked up a small number of times. V lost 3 bases and J lost 0; bases outside the gene matches: 7. The CDR3 extends over 18 amino acids. Germline CDR1 LNHDA, CDR2 SQIVND (reference sequence). Sequencing used immunoSEQ multiplex PCR; TCRdb keeps in-frame clones, though not all of them. The data show fewer than 200,000 clones, 84% seen once. Cohorts were based on clinical histories the participants reported. The clonotype originates from a woman aged 25 to 39 who had been exposed to COVID-19. Sequences were obtained from PBMCs or T cells enriched from blood (not recorded which). The chain uses TRBV19 and TRBJ2-1; 11 bases are shared with TRBD2. Here the CDR3 reads CASSIATSGAPSYNEQFF. The DNA for the CDR3 is TGTGCCAGTAGTATTGCGACTAGCGGGGCCCCCTCCTACAATGAGCAGTTCTTC.